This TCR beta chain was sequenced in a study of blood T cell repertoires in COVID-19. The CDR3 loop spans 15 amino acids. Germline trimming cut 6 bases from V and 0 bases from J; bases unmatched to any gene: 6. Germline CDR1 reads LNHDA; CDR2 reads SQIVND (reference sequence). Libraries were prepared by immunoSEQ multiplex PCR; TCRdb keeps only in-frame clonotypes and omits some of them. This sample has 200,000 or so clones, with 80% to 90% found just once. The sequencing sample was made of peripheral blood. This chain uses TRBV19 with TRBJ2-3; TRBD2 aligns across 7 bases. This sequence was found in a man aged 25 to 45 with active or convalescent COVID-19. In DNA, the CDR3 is TGTGCCAGTAGGCCCGCGGGAGCTAGCACAGATACGCAGTATTTT. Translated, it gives CASRPAGASTDTQYF. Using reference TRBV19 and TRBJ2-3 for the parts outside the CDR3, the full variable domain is DGGITQSPKYLFRKEGQNVTLSCEQNLNHDAMYWYRQDPGQGLRLIYYSQIVNDFQKGDIAEGYSVSREKKESFPLTVTSAQKNPTAFYLCASRPAGASTDTQYFGPGTRLTVL.